Listed below are T cell receptor beta chains from one sample, sequenced in a study of T cell changes during pregnancy in multiple sclerosis. Data came from immunoSEQ multiplex PCR; TCRdb stores just in-frame clones and leaves some out. The sample consists of just under 50,000 clones, over 80% of them appearing once. The input for sequencing was CD8+ T cells from peripheral blood mononuclear cells, taken after pregnancy. The source of these receptors is a female donor with multiple sclerosis, enrolled in a pregnancy study. Both conserved end residues are trimmed from each CDR3. The order of the fields is J gene, V gene, CDR3 protein.

>TRBJ2-7|TRBV6-1
ASSAPPGQGFHEQY
>TRBJ2-3|TRBV9
ASSPYGGSTDTQY
>TRBJ1-3|TRBV7-8
ASSLVWTHSGNTIY
>TRBJ2-7|TRBV7-9
ASSDGQSYEQY
>TRBJ2-1|TRBV19
ATKGLADYNEQF
>TRBJ2-3|TRBV9
ASSDSGAYTDTQY
>TRBJ2-7|TRBV4-1
ASSFQPSYEQY
>TRBJ2-7|TRBV9
ASTMTELSYEQY
>TRBJ1-2|TRBV7-8
ASSLERQGLYGYT
>TRBJ2-7|TRBV5-6
ASSWTSSYEQY
>TRBJ1-2|TRBV13
ASSAQGERGYT
>TRBJ2-2|TRBV29-1
SAESLEENTGELF
>TRBJ1-2|TRBV19
ASSMREGYGYT
>TRBJ2-1|TRBV9
ASSEFGLFYNEQF
>TRBJ1-4|TRBV9
ASSGDPQGDQAPYEKLF
>TRBJ2-3|TRBV6-1
ASSEIALAAGGSDTQY
>TRBJ2-1|TRBV10-3
AISGGPYNEQF
>TRBJ2-3|TRBV4-1
ASSQDRGGQEY
>TRBJ2-4|TRBV13
ASSKAGAKNIQY
>TRBJ2-2|TRBV11-2
ASPLRVLF
>TRBJ2-1|TRBV6-6
ATLMDRGPYNEQF
>TRBJ2-2|TRBV9
ASSTSGGAAGELF
>TRBJ1-2|TRBV11-2
ASSLGQGFGGYT
>TRBJ1-5|TRBV19
ASNQQPQH
>TRBJ2-7|TRBV7-9
ASSSKDRGDEQY